This TCR beta chain stems from a study of cytomegalovirus exposure and HLA in healthy donors. Amplification used 60 Vbeta primers and 13 Jbeta primers. TCRdb's copy holds only in-frame clones and misses some; the assay was immunoSEQ multiplex PCR. This table holds just over 150,000 clones. Study results and caveats: In a later analysis, at a false discovery rate of 0.05, fewer than 20,000 TCR beta sequences matched HLA alleles. Later analysis suggested links between common viral pathogens and several top significant clusters.

The length of the CDR3 is 14 residues. V lost 6 bases to trimming and J lost 1 base, with 12 bases between them. The germline V gene encodes CDR1 SNHLY and CDR2 FYNNEI. Points on this clone: Its antigen is not known.

The chain couples TRBV2 to TRBJ1-1, with a weak D call TRBD1 (5 bases). The sample consisted of PBMCs. The receptor was derived from a man in his thirties or forties in good health and CMV-seronegative. The CDR3 DNA is TGTGCCAGCAGGGTGGACAAATCGAACACTGAAGCTTTCTTT. This gives the protein CASRVDKSNTEAFF.